Sequencing of this TCR beta chain was carried out in a study of T cell responses to AZD1222 COVID-19 vaccine. Germline-derived CDR1 and CDR2 are LNHDA and SQIVND (reference sequence). This CDR3 has 13 residues. Trimming pared 7 bases from V and 3 bases from J, leaving 10 bases between. The assay was immunoSEQ multiplex PCR, and TCRdb's table has in-frame clones only and misses some. The sample consists of 150,000 to 200,000 clones, around 89% of them appearing once. This chain connects TRBV19 to TRBJ1-3; tentatively, D is TRBD1 (5 bases). Sequencing was performed on peripheral blood, taken 28 days after the second AZD1222 dose. The TCR was taken from an adult who received the AZD1222 COVID-19 vaccine. This chain's CDR3 is CASTPRGGNTIYF. The CDR3 coding sequence is TGTGCCAGTACCCCTAGGGGTGGAAACACCATATATTTT.